The 3 T cell receptor beta chains below come from one sample, sequenced in a study of shared clonotypes between healthy human individuals. Measured with immunoSEQ multiplex PCR; TCRdb has only the in-frame clones, and not every one. The table has roughly 1.5 million clones, 95% to 99% seen once. Sequencing input: naive CD4+ T cells sorted from blood. Noted subset: CD45RA+ positively selected. The receptors derive from a man aged 25 to 40 in good health.

CDR3 nucleotide sequence: TGTGCCAGCAGCTTAAATGGGGGGCTAGATCAGCCCCAGCATTTT. It codes for CASSLNGGLDQPQHF. The chain carries TRBV7-9 and TRBJ1-5; TRBD1 might be the D (6 bases). The germline V gene has CDR1 SEHNR and CDR2 FQNEAQ (reference sequence). There are 15 residues in the CDR3. Trimming cost V 2 bases and J 5 bases, with 13 bases left between them.

V usage is TRBV11-2 and J usage is TRBJ1-4; a possible D gene is TRBD1 (5 bases). This CDR3 contains 18 residues. The V gene's germline CDR1 is SGHAT and CDR2 FQNNGV. The ends were cut back, 5 bases at V and 0 bases at J, with 19 bases in the middle. CDR3 bases: TGTGCCAGCAGCCAAGAAATATTTGCGGGGGCAACTAATGAAAAACTGTTTTTT. Amino acid sequence: CASSQEIFAGATNEKLFF.

The V and J genes are TRBV7-2 and TRBJ2-5; 10 nucleotides match TRBD2. The CDR3 runs to 13 residues. V lost 7 bases to trimming and J lost 5 bases; unmatched junction nucleotides: 4. Germline loops: CDR1 SGHTA, CDR2 FQGNSA. The CDR3 loop reads CASNLAGAETQYF. The CDR3 DNA follows: TGTGCCAGCAACCTAGCGGGAGCGGAGACCCAGTACTTC.